The 24 T cell receptor beta chains below were found in one sample sequenced in a study of control samples from healthy donors and cancer patients. Generated by immunoSEQ multiplex PCR, the TCRdb table keeps only in-frame clones and is missing some. Here the sample spans more than 85,000 clones, approximately 90% being singletons. The sequenced sample was PBMCs. The receptor set was obtained from a woman aged 55-75 years with lung cancer.

This chain uses TRBV15 with TRBJ1-2; D remains ambiguous. CDR1 LNHNV and CDR2 YYDKDF come from the germline V gene (reference sequence). The CDR3 has 16 residues. Trimming cost V 0 bases and J 8 bases, with 19 bases left between them. CDR3: CATSRDKGRLGEGYTF. The DNA of the CDR3 is TGTGCCACCAGCAGAGATAAGGGCAGGCTAGGTGAGGGCTACACCTTC.

The gene calls are TRBV5-1 and TRBJ1-1; weak D call: TRBD1 (6 bases). This CDR3 contains 16 residues. Germline lookup yields CDR1 SGHRS and CDR2 YFSETQ. The ends were cut back, 3 bases at V and 1 base at J, with 16 bases in the middle. Here the CDR3 reads CASSSGSQQGNTEAFF. In nucleotides, the CDR3 is TGCGCCAGCAGCTCGGGGAGTCAACAGGGGAACACTGAAGCTTTCTTT.

The chain links TRBV5-1 to TRBJ2-7; 9 bases are shared with TRBD2. V lost 1 base to trimming and J lost 0 bases; unmatched junction nucleotides: 14. This CDR3 has 19 amino acids. CDR1 is SGHRS and CDR2 is YFSETQ in the germline V gene. CDR3 nucleotide sequence: TGCGCCAGCAGCTTGCCACAGGGACTAGCAGACGCTAACTCCTACGAGCAGTACTTC. It encodes CASSLPQGLADANSYEQYF.

The chain employs TRBV18 and TRBJ1-5; possible D gene TRBD1, 5 bases. The CDR3 extends over 14 amino acids. V shed 4 bases and J shed 3 bases, with 10 bases lying between them. Germline CDR1 reads KGHSH; CDR2 reads LQKENI. In nucleotides, the CDR3 is TGTGCCAGCTCACAGACGACAGCCAATCAGCCCCAGCATTTT. Translating it yields CASSQTTANQPQHF.

The CDR3 DNA reads TGTGCCAGCTCACCCGTCACGGGGGCCGGCTACAATGAGCAGTTCTTC. It yields the protein CASSPVTGAGYNEQFF. The chain has TRBV18 and TRBJ2-1; possibly TRBD1 or TRBD2 for D (6 bases each). The CDR3 consists of 16 residues. Trimming took 3 bases from V and 3 from J, leaving 15 bases between them. From germline, CDR1 is KGHSH and CDR2 LQKENI.

The chain is built from TRBV2 and TRBJ1-5; D gene unclear. Trimming shortened V by 5 bases and J by 3 bases, and 11 bases separated the two germline ends. The CDR3 sequence is 14 residues long. Germline-derived CDR1 and CDR2 are SNHLY and FYNNEI. The CDR3 DNA is TGTGCCAGCAGTCCCCGGGTCACCAATCAGCCCCAGCATTTT. Its protein is CASSPRVTNQPQHF.

The CDR3 here is CASSSGTGGYGYTF. CDR3 nucleotide sequence: TGTGCCAGCAGCTCGGGGACAGGGGGCTATGGCTACACCTTC. This chain uses TRBV7-9 with TRBJ1-2; 11 positions agree with TRBD1. The length of the CDR3 is 14 residues. V was pared by 4 bases and J by 4 bases, with 2 bases of the junction left unmatched. The germline V gene encodes CDR1 SEHNR and CDR2 FQNEAQ (reference sequence).

This chain joins TRBV27 and TRBJ2-3; TRBD2 agrees at 7 bases. Germline V gives CDR1 MNHEY, CDR2 SMNVEV (reference sequence). Trimming removed 3 bases from V and 4 bases from J; junction bases left unmatched: 7. The CDR3 runs to 15 residues. Here the CDR3 DNA reads TGTGCCAGCAGTTTCCGGTCGGGGGGTGCAGATACGCAGTATTTT. Protein sequence: CASSFRSGGADTQYF.

The chain uses TRBV6-5 and TRBJ2-7, with TRBD1 matching 7 bases. The germline gives CDR1 MNHEY, CDR2 SVGAGI. This CDR3 is built from 16 residues. The junction had 9 bases not matched to a gene; V was cut back by 0 bases and J by 4 bases. The CDR3 sequence is CASSYSYRGRSYEQYF. CDR3 coding DNA: TGTGCCAGCAGTTACTCTTACAGGGGAAGGAGTTACGAGCAGTACTTC.

A remark on this clone: One end of the junction fails to match germline, which may point to a read error. The chain is built from TRBV18 and TRBJ1-1, with no clear D. The germline CDR1 and CDR2 sequences are KGHSH and LQKENI. The CDR3 sequence is 13 residues long. The CDR3 loop is CASSAPAIPEAFF. CDR3 bases: TGTGCCAGCTCAGCACCAGCTATTCCTGAAGCTTTCTTT. The full variable domain, completed using reference TRBV18 and TRBJ1-1, is NAGVMQNPRHLVRRRGQEARLRCSPMKGHSHVYWYRQLPEEGLKFMVYLQKENIIDESGMPKERFSAEFPKEGPSILRIQQVVRGDSAAYFCASSAPAIPEAFFGQGTRLTVV.

Regarding this clone: The junction differs from germline at one of its ends, possibly a read error. CDR3 DNA: TGTGCCAGCAGAGAAGGGACACCCTATGGCTACACCTTC. Protein product: CASREGTPYGYTF. The genes are TRBV6-1 and TRBJ1-2, with a tentative D call TRBD1 (6 bases). This CDR3 region has 13 residues. CDR1 and CDR2 from the germline V gene are MNHNS and SASEGT.

About this clone: The sample contains more than one DNA sequence encoding this CDR3. J is TRBJ2-1 and V is TRBV18; a possible D gene is TRBD2 (6 bases). Deletions cut 0 bases from V and 2 bases from J, with 8 bases between. The CDR3 contains 15 residues. The germline gives CDR1 KGHSH, CDR2 LQKENI. CDR3 residues: CASSPPRGTYNEQFF. In DNA form, the CDR3 reads TGTGCCAGCTCACCACCGCGGGGTACCTACAATGAGCAGTTCTTC. Full variable domain (rest looked up from reference TRBV18 and TRBJ2-1): NAGVMQNPRHLVRRRGQEARLRCSPMKGHSHVYWYRQLPEEGLKFMVYLQKENIIDESGMPKERFSAEFPKEGPSILRIQQVVRGDSAAYFCASSPPRGTYNEQFFGPGTRLTVL.

J is TRBJ2-3 and V is TRBV2, with TRBD1 matching 8 bases. CDR3 length: 13 residues. Germline assignment: CDR1 SNHLY and CDR2 FYNNEI. Losses at the gene ends were 6 bases for V and 5 bases for J; bases not matched to a gene: 4. As DNA, the CDR3 is TGTGCCAGCAGGGACAGGGTGAGAGATACGCAGTATTTT. Translated: CASRDRVRDTQYF.

The chain couples TRBV5-4 to TRBJ1-5; D remains unclear. CDR3 size: 15 residues. V lost 2 bases, J lost 0 bases, and 9 bases lay in between. Germline V gene lookup returns CDR1 SGHNT and CDR2 YYREEE (reference sequence). The CDR3 nucleotides read TGTGCCAGCAGCTTAGGCCCGAATAGCAATCAGCCCCAGCATTTT. This encodes CASSLGPNSNQPQHF.

The gene calls are TRBV12-3 or TRBV12-4 and TRBJ2-7; 8 nucleotides agree with TRBD2. The CDR3 length is 13 residues. After removal of 6 bases from V and 3 bases from J, the junction contained 4 bases not matched to a gene. The DNA for the CDR3 is TGTGCCAGCAGCCTTACTAGCGGCTACGAGCAGTACTTC. Protein: CASSLTSGYEQYF.

The V and J genes are TRBV30 and TRBJ2-7; D unresolved. CDR1 and CDR2 (germline): GTSNPN, SVGIG (reference sequence). There are 11 residues in the CDR3. V was trimmed by 0 bases and J by 6 bases, leaving 6 bases between them. The CDR3 DNA is TGTGCCTGGAGTGTATTCTCCGAGCAGTACTTC. Protein product: CAWSVFSEQYF.

V is TRBV5-4 and J is TRBJ2-5, with D perhaps matching TRBD2 (6 bases). The CDR3 has 15 amino acids. V lost 1 base and J 2 bases, leaving 12 bases between the germline ends. Germline V CDR1 and CDR2: SGHNT, YYREEE (reference sequence). The CDR3: CASSLISGSQETQYF. The CDR3 DNA sequence: TGTGCCAGCAGCTTGATTAGCGGTTCGCAAGAGACCCAGTACTTC.

V and J are TRBV2 and TRBJ2-7; 7 nucleotides align to TRBD1. Germline CDR1 is SNHLY and CDR2 is FYNNEI. The CDR3 contains 13 residues. With V trimmed by 5 bases and J by 5 bases, 6 bases remained unmatched. CDR3 loop: CASSKGGSDEQYF. CDR3 in DNA: TGTGCCAGCAGTAAAGGGGGCTCGGACGAGCAGTACTTC.

The chain recombines TRBV5-4 with TRBJ1-1; TRBD1 matches 7 bases. V trimming: 2 bases; J trimming: 2 bases; junction bases outside the gene matches: 3. Per the germline V gene, CDR1 is SGHNT and CDR2 is YYREEE (reference sequence). CDR3 length equals 14 residues. CDR3 loop: CASSFQGGNTEAFF. The CDR3 nucleotides are TGTGCCAGCAGCTTCCAGGGGGGAAACACTGAAGCTTTCTTT.

V usage is TRBV19 and J usage is TRBJ1-5; 8 bases match TRBD1. The V and J ends lost 3 bases and 4 bases, in that order; junction bases with no gene match: 5. Germline V gene sequence: CDR1 LNHDA, CDR2 SQIVND (reference sequence). The CDR3 has 15 amino acids. This chain's CDR3 is CASSMTGVLNQPQHF. The CDR3 DNA reads TGTGCCAGTAGTATGACAGGGGTCCTTAATCAGCCCCAGCATTTT. Filled out from reference TRBV19 and TRBJ1-5, the complete variable domain reads DGGITQSPKYLFRKEGQNVTLSCEQNLNHDAMYWYRQDPGQGLRLIYYSQIVNDFQKGDIAEGYSVSREKKESFPLTVTSAQKNPTAFYLCASSMTGVLNQPQHFGDGTRLSIL.

The rearrangement uses TRBV5-1 and TRBJ2-3; weak D call: TRBD1 (6 bases). V lost 2 bases to trimming and J lost 5 bases, with 15 bases between them. CDR1 is SGHRS, CDR2 YFSETQ, per germline. The CDR3 covers 15 residues. As DNA, the CDR3 is TGCGCCAGCAGCTTTTTTCCAGGGGCCGAAGATACGCAGTATTTT. Protein sequence: CASSFFPGAEDTQYF.

The CDR3: CASSLDLKRYEQYF. The CDR3 DNA sequence: TGTGCCAGCAGCTTAGACCTTAAGCGGTACGAGCAGTACTTC. The chain is built from TRBV28 and TRBJ2-7; D may be TRBD2 (5 bases). The CDR3 has 14 amino acids. The ends were cut back, 6 bases at V and 4 bases at J, with 16 bases in the middle. The germline CDR1 and CDR2 sequences are MDHEN and SYDVKM.

This rearrangement joins TRBV30 to TRBJ1-1; D call uncertain. This CDR3 has 12 amino acids. Trimming pared 4 bases from V and 1 base from J, leaving 7 bases between. The germline V gene has CDR1 GTSNPN and CDR2 SVGIG (reference sequence). DNA of the CDR3: TGTGCCTGGAAAGATCAGAACACTGAAGCTTTCTTT. Residues: CAWKDQNTEAFF.

This chain uses TRBV24-1 with TRBJ2-1; 8 positions match TRBD2. CDR3 length: 15 amino acids. The V gene's germline CDR1 is KGHDR and CDR2 SFDVKD. Trimming at V came to 5 bases and at J to 4 bases, leaving 6 bases not matched to a gene. CDR3 residues: CATSAHSGTYNEQFF. CDR3 bases: TGTGCCACCAGTGCGCATAGCGGGACATACAATGAGCAGTTCTTC.